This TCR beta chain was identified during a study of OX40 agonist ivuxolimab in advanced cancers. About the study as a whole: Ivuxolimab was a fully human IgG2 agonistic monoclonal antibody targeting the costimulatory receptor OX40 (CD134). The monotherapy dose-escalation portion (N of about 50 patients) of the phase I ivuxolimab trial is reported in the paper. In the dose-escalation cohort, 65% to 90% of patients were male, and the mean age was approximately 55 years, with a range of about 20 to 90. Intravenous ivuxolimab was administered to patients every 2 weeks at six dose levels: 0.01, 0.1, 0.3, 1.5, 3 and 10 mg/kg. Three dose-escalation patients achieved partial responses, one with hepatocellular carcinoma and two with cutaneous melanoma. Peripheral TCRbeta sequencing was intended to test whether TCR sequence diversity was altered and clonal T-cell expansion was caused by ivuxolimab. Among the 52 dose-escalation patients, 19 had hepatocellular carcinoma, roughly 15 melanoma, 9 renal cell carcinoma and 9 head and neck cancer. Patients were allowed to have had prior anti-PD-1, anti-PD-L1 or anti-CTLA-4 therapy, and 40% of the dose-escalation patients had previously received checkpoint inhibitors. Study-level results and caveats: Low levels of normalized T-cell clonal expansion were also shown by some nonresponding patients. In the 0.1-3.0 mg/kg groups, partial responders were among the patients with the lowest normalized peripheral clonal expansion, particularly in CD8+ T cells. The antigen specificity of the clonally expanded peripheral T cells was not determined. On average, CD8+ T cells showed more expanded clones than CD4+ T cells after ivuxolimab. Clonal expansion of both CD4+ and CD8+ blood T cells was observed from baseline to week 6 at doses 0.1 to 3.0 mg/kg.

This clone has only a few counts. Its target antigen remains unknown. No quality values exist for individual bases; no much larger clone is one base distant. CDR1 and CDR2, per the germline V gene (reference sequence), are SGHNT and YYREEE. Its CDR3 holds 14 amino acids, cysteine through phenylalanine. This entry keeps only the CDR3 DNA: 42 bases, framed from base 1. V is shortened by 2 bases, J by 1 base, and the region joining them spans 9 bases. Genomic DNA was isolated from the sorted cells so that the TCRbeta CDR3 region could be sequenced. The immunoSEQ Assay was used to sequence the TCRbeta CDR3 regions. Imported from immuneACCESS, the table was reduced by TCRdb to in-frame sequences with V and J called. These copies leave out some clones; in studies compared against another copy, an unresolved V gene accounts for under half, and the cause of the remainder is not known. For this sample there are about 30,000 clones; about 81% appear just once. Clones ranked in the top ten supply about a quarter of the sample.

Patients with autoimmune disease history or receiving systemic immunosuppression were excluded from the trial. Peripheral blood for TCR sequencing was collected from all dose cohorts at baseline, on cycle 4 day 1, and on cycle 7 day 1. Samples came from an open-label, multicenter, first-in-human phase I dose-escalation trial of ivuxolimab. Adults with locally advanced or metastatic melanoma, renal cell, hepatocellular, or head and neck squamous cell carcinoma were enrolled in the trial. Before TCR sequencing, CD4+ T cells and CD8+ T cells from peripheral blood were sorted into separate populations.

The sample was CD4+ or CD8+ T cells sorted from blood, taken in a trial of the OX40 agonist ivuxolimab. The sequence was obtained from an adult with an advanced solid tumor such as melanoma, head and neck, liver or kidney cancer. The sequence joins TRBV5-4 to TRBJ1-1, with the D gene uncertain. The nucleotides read TGTGCCAGCAGCTTAAATTGGGGGAACACTGAAGCTTTCTTT. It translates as CASSLNWGNTEAFF.